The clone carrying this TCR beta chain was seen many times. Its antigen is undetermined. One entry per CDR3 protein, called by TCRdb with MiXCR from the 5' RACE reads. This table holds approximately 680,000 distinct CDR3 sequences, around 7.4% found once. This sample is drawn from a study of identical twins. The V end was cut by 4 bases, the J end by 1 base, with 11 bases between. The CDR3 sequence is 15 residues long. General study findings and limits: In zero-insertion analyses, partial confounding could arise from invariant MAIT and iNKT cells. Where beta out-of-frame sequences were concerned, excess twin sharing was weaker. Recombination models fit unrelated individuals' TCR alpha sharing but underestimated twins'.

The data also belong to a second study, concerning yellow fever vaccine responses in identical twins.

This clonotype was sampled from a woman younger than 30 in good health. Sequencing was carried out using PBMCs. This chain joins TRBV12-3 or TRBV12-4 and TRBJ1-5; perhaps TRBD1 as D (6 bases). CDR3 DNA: TGTGCCAGCAGTTCAAGTCAGGGGAGCAATCAGCCCCAGCATTTT. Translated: CASSSSQGSNQPQHF.